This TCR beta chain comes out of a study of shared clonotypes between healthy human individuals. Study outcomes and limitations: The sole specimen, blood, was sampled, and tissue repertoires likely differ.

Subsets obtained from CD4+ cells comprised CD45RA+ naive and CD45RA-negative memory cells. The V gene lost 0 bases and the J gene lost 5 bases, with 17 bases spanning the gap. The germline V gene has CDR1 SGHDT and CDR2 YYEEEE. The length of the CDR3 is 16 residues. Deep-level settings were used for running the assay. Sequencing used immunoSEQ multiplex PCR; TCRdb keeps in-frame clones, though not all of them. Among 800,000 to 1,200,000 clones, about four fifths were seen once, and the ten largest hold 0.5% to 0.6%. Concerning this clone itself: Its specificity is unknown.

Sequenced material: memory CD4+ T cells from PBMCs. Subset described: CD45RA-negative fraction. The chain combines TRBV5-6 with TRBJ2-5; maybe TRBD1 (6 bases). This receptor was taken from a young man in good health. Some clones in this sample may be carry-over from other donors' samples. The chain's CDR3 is CASSLATGSKWETQYF. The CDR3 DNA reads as TGTGCCAGCAGCTTGGCCACAGGGTCTAAGTGGGAGACCCAGTACTTC. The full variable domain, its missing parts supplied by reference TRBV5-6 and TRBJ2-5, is DAGVTQSPTHLIKTRGQQVTLRCSPKSGHDTVSWYQQALGQGPQFIFQYYEEEERQRGNFPDRFSGHQFPNYSSELNVNALLLGDSALYLCASSLATGSKWETQYFGPGTRLLVL.